This is a list of T cell receptor beta chains from one sample in a study of control samples from healthy donors and cancer patients. TCRdb's copy holds only in-frame clones and misses some; the assay was immunoSEQ multiplex PCR. The repertoire holds 350,000 to 450,000 clones, with approximately 90% as singletons. The sample consisted of PBMCs. These receptors were taken from a middle-aged man with head and neck cancer. Each CDR3 is given with its conserved first and last residue. The D gene is left open where the match is weak. A row's size may be missing; if present it is once, few, many or a size class.

D gene: TRBD2
clone size: NA
V gene: TRBV4-3
J gene: TRBJ2-3
CDR3 protein: CASSQGLAGGTDTQYF
CDR3 DNA: TGCGCCAGCAGCCAAGGGTTGGCGGGGGGAACAGATACGCAGTATTTT

D gene: TRBD1
clone size: NA
V gene: TRBV27
J gene: TRBJ1-1
CDR3 protein: CASSYPGQGQGTEAFF
CDR3 DNA: TGTGCCAGCAGTTATCCGGGACAGGGGCAGGGAACTGAAGCTTTCTTT

D gene: TRBD2
clone size: NA
V gene: TRBV4-3
J gene: TRBJ2-3
CDR3 protein: CASSQETSGGGTQYF
CDR3 DNA: TGCGCCAGCAGCCAAGAAACTAGCGGGGGCGGTACGCAGTATTTT

D gene: NA
clone size: NA
V gene: TRBV3-1/TRBV3-2
J gene: TRBJ1-1
CDR3 protein: CASSPPGVGAFF
CDR3 DNA: TGTGCCAGCAGCCCCCCTGGGGTCGGAGCTTTCTTT

D gene: TRBD1
clone size: NA
V gene: TRBV5-1
J gene: TRBJ1-2
CDR3 protein: CASSLARTGGAVHGYTF
CDR3 DNA: TGCGCCAGCAGCTTGGCCCGGACAGGGGGCGCGGTTCACGGCTACACCTTC

D gene: TRBD1
clone size: once
V gene: TRBV7-9
J gene: TRBJ2-7
CDR3 protein: CASRTGTGSWEQYF
CDR3 DNA: TGTGCCAGCAGGACCGGGACAGGGAGTTGGGAGCAGTACTTC

D gene: NA
clone size: NA
V gene: TRBV6-5
J gene: TRBJ2-7
CDR3 protein: CASSYRGGSYEQYF
CDR3 DNA: TGTGCCAGCAGTTACCGAGGGGGCTCCTACGAGCAGTACTTC

D gene: TRBD2
clone size: NA
V gene: TRBV13
J gene: TRBJ2-1
CDR3 protein: CASSLRTSDEQFF
CDR3 DNA: TGTGCCAGCAGCCTCCGGACTAGCGATGAGCAGTTCTTC

D gene: NA
clone size: NA
V gene: TRBV5-4
J gene: TRBJ2-6
CDR3 protein: CASSPVPPNVLTF
CDR3 DNA: TGTGCCAGCAGCCCCGTTCCCCCCAACGTCCTGACTTTC

D gene: NA
clone size: NA
V gene: TRBV29-1
J gene: TRBJ2-7
CDR3 protein: CSVQIRLFSYEQYF
CDR3 DNA: TGCAGCGTTCAGATACGACTATTCTCCTACGAGCAGTACTTC

D gene: NA
clone size: NA
V gene: TRBV9
J gene: TRBJ2-7
CDR3 protein: CASSVYANYEQYF
CDR3 DNA: TGTGCCAGCAGCGTATATGCCAACTACGAGCAGTACTTC

D gene: NA
clone size: NA
V gene: TRBV19
J gene: TRBJ2-7
CDR3 protein: CASSPGPSYEQYF
CDR3 DNA: TGTGCCAGCTCCCCCGGACCATCCTACGAGCAGTACTTC

D gene: TRBD1
clone size: NA
V gene: TRBV19
J gene: TRBJ1-2
CDR3 protein: CASSTVGTGAYMHYGYTF
CDR3 DNA: TGTGCCAGTAGTACGGTCGGGACAGGGGCGTATATGCACTATGGCTACACCTTC